A selection of T cell receptor beta chains follows, all from one sample in a study of blood T cell repertoires in COVID-19. Assay used: immunoSEQ multiplex PCR; TCRdb lists only in-frame clones, some missing. The sample includes over 120,000 clones, more than 75% of them seen just once. The material sequenced was peripheral blood. Receptors originate from a woman aged 45-60 years with active or convalescent COVID-19. Both conserved end residues are part of each CDR3. Each record gives: V gene, J gene, D gene, clone size, CDR3 DNA, CDR3 protein. D genes are given only for firm matches. Size values are once, few and many counts, or a class for expanded clones, and some rows have none.

v_gene: TRBV19
j_gene: TRBJ2-2
d_gene: NA
abundance: NA
CDR3nt: TGTGCCAGTCGCTACGGAGCGAGAGGAACCGGGGAGCTGTTTTTT
CDR3aa: CASRYGARGTGELFF

v_gene: TRBV7-8
j_gene: TRBJ2-3
d_gene: TRBD2
abundance: NA
CDR3nt: TGTGCCAGCAGCCCACCGGGACTAGCGGGGGGGGATACGCAGTATTTT
CDR3aa: CASSPPGLAGGDTQYF

v_gene: TRBV28
j_gene: TRBJ1-2
d_gene: NA
abundance: NA
CDR3nt: TGTGCCAGCAGTTTACGGGGAGGCTATGGCTACACCTTC
CDR3aa: CASSLRGGYGYTF

v_gene: TRBV30
j_gene: TRBJ1-1
d_gene: NA
abundance: once
CDR3nt: TGTGCCTGGAGTGTTCGGTCCGGCACTGAAGCTTTCTTT
CDR3aa: CAWSVRSGTEAFF

v_gene: TRBV28
j_gene: TRBJ1-1
d_gene: NA
abundance: NA
CDR3nt: TGTGCCAGCAGTACCCTTTGGGCAGGTGAAGCTTTCTTT
CDR3aa: CASSTLWAGEAFF

v_gene: TRBV5-1
j_gene: TRBJ2-7
d_gene: TRBD1
abundance: NA
CDR3nt: TGCGCCAGTAAACTTGGGACAGGGGATATCTACGAGCAGTACTTC
CDR3aa: CASKLGTGDIYEQYF

v_gene: TRBV30
j_gene: TRBJ2-2
d_gene: NA
abundance: once
CDR3nt: TGTGCCTGGAGTGTACTAGAGGACACCGGGGAGCTGTTTTTT
CDR3aa: CAWSVLEDTGELFF

v_gene: TRBV19
j_gene: TRBJ2-7
d_gene: NA
abundance: NA
CDR3nt: TGTGCCAGTAGTCCCGCGGGACGGGACTACGAGCAGTACTTC
CDR3aa: CASSPAGRDYEQYF

v_gene: TRBV7-9
j_gene: TRBJ2-1
d_gene: TRBD2
abundance: NA
CDR3nt: TGTGCCAGCAGCTTCCCGGGGGGAAGGTCCTACTCCTACAATGAGCAGTTCTTC
CDR3aa: CASSFPGGRSYSYNEQFF

v_gene: TRBV15
j_gene: TRBJ1-3
d_gene: NA
abundance: NA
CDR3nt: TGTGCCACCAGCAGAGATCGGGGAGGAGACACCATATATTTT
CDR3aa: CATSRDRGGDTIYF

v_gene: TRBV4-1
j_gene: TRBJ1-6
d_gene: NA
abundance: NA
CDR3nt: TGCGCCAGCAGCCAAGATGAGACTGAGGATTCACCCCTCCACTTT
CDR3aa: CASSQDETEDSPLHF

v_gene: TRBV6-2/TRBV6-3
j_gene: TRBJ1-5
d_gene: NA
abundance: NA
CDR3nt: TGTGCCAGCAGTCAGGGGACAAAAACTAATCAGCCCCAGCATTTT
CDR3aa: CASSQGTKTNQPQHF

v_gene: TRBV3-1/TRBV3-2
j_gene: TRBJ1-1
d_gene: NA
abundance: NA
CDR3nt: TGTGCCAGCAGCCATCAGTTGCACACTGAAGCTTTCTTT
CDR3aa: CASSHQLHTEAFF

v_gene: TRBV19
j_gene: TRBJ2-7
d_gene: NA
abundance: NA
CDR3nt: TGTGCCAGTAGTAGGAGCGGCTATGACTCCTACGAGCAGTACTTC
CDR3aa: CASSRSGYDSYEQYF

v_gene: TRBV7-3
j_gene: TRBJ2-2
d_gene: TRBD2
abundance: NA
CDR3nt: TGTGCCACCGGGAGGGAGAACACCGGGGAGCTGTTTTTT
CDR3aa: CATGRENTGELFF

v_gene: TRBV29-1
j_gene: TRBJ1-1
d_gene: NA
abundance: NA
CDR3nt: TGCAGCGTTGGGGCAATGAACACTGAAGCTTTCTTT
CDR3aa: CSVGAMNTEAFF

v_gene: TRBV6-4
j_gene: TRBJ2-2
d_gene: NA
abundance: NA
CDR3nt: TGTGCCAGTCAAACCCGACAGGTCCGAATGGGGGAGCTGTTTTTT
CDR3aa: CASQTRQVRMGELFF